These 27 T cell receptor beta chains share one sample of origin, sequenced in a study of CD8 T cells in Susac syndrome. RNA, at roughly 0.45 to 1 ug, was reverse transcribed with random hexamers. TCRdb recomputed calls from the immunoSEQ multiplex PCR reads with MiXCR, one row per CDR3 protein. Of under 200,000 distinct CDR3 sequences in the sample, 90% to 96% are singletons; the top ten hold approximately 0.12%. The material sequenced was CD4+ T cells from PBMCs. These receptors all come from a human donor with Susac syndrome.

V is TRBV11-2 and J is TRBJ2-7; D tentatively fits TRBD1 or TRBD2 (6 bases each). V lost 3 bases, J lost 2 bases, and 11 bases lay in between. The CDR3 extends over 14 amino acids. Looked up from germline, CDR1 is SGHAT and CDR2 is FQNNGV. For the CDR3, the DNA is TGTGCCAGCAGCTTTACGGAGGGGGCCTACGAGCAGTACGTC. Amino acid sequence: CASSFTEGAYEQYV.

The rearrangement links TRBV2 to TRBJ1-1; D unclear. The germline CDR1 and CDR2 sequences are SNHLY and FYNNEI. The CDR3 is made up of 12 amino acids. With 9 bases removed from V and 5 bases from J, the gap between germline ends came to 13 bases. CDR3 protein: CASGRLRTEAFF. The CDR3 DNA reads TGTGCCAGTGGTCGTTTGAGGACTGAAGCTTTCTTT.

This chain joins TRBV27 and TRBJ2-5; D is perhaps TRBD2 (6 bases). The germline V gene has CDR1 MNHEY and CDR2 SMNVEV (reference sequence). The V and J ends lost 8 bases and 2 bases respectively, with 15 bases between them. The CDR3 sequence is 14 residues long. Written as DNA, the CDR3 is TGTGCCAGCGGCGGGACGGCCGCTCAAGAGACCCAGTACTTC. Protein product: CASGGTAAQETQYF.

The V call is TRBV11-2, the J call TRBJ2-1, with 12 bases identical to TRBD2. The CDR3 spans 17 residues. V was pared by 5 bases and J by 4 bases, with 9 bases of the junction left unmatched. Per germline, CDR1 SGHAT and CDR2 FQNNGV. The CDR3 region has the DNA TGTGCCAGCAGCCTGCCAAGACTAGCGGGAGTGTACAATGAGCAGTTCTTC. Translating it yields CASSLPRLAGVYNEQFF. Supplemented by reference TRBV11-2 and TRBJ2-1, the full variable domain reads EAGVAQSPRYKIIEKRQSVAFWCNPISGHATLYWYQQILGQGPKLLIQFQNNGVVDDSQLPKDRFSAERLKGVDSTLKIQPAKLEDSAVYLCASSLPRLAGVYNEQFFGPGTRLTVL.

This chain joins TRBV20-1 and TRBJ1-2; D is uncertain. In germline, CDR1 is DFQATT, CDR2 SNEGSKA (reference sequence). V was shortened by 2 bases and J by 4 bases, with 8 bases between the two germline ends. This CDR3 is 12 amino acids long. This CDR3 is CSARSGLYGYTF. The CDR3 DNA follows: TGCAGTGCTAGAAGCGGACTCTATGGCTACACCTTC.

The chain joins TRBV6-2 or TRBV6-3 to TRBJ2-3; 7 bases are shared with TRBD2. This CDR3 has 16 residues. Germline V gene sequence: CDR1 MNHEY, CDR2 SVGEGT. The J segment lost 4 bases and the V segment lost 6 bases, leaving 13 bases of the junction unmatched. Written as DNA, the CDR3 is TGTGCCAGCAGCCCCGTCGGAGCGGGACGCGCAGATACGCAGTATTTT. Amino acids: CASSPVGAGRADTQYF.

This chain links TRBV20-1 with TRBJ1-6; D is uncertain. V dropped 5 bases and J dropped 9 bases, with 20 bases sitting between them. Looked up from germline, CDR1 is DFQATT and CDR2 is SNEGSKA (reference sequence). The CDR3 is 15 amino acids. The CDR3 sequence is CSALYLDRYGSPLHF. The CDR3, as DNA: TGCAGTGCTCTATACTTGGACCGATACGGTTCACCCCTCCACTTT.

The chain couples TRBV6-1 to TRBJ2-7, with D possibly matching TRBD2 (5 bases). The length of the CDR3 is 12 residues. V was clipped by 7 bases and J by 2 bases, with 9 bases between them. CDR1 MNHNS and CDR2 SASEGT come from the germline V gene. DNA of the CDR3: TGTGCCAGCACCGGGGAAACCTACGAGCAGTACGTC. This sequence encodes CASTGETYEQYV.

The V and J genes are TRBV7-2 and TRBJ2-1; 11 bases are a match to TRBD2. V shed 4 bases and J 5 bases; nucleotides not matched to a gene: 13. Germline lookup yields CDR1 SGHTA and CDR2 FQGNSA. The CDR3 has 18 residues. The CDR3 DNA follows: TGTGCCAGCAGCTCGGATCCGTCGGTAGCGGGGGGGAACAATGAGCAGTTCTTC. It yields the protein CASSSDPSVAGGNNEQFF.

The chain employs TRBV15 and TRBJ2-1; TRBD2 agrees at 11 bases. The germline V gene has CDR1 LNHNV and CDR2 YYDKDF (reference sequence). The CDR3 runs 17 residues. Trimming took 3 bases from V and 9 from J; bases not matched to a gene: 13. The CDR3 region has the DNA TGTGCCACCAGCAGCCCGGGACTAGCGGAGGTTCAGGTTGAGCAGTTCTTC. This sequence encodes CATSSPGLAEVQVEQFF.

This clonotype was recorded only once. The gene calls are TRBV5-4 and TRBJ2-7, with D maybe TRBD1 (5 bases). Germline CDR1 is SGHNT and CDR2 is YYREEE (reference sequence). The length of the CDR3 is 15 residues. V lost 4 bases, J lost 2 bases, and 16 bases lay in between. The CDR3, as DNA: TGTGCCAGCAGCGTGGAGCTGGACACCGCCTACGAGCAGTACTTC. The encoded protein is CASSVELDTAYEQYF.

The V and J genes are TRBV20-1 and TRBJ2-5; D is possibly TRBD2 (6 bases). CDR3 size: 15 residues. The V and J ends lost 1 base and 5 bases respectively, with 17 bases between them. CDR1 and CDR2 from the germline V gene are DFQATT and SNEGSKA (reference sequence). The CDR3 region is CSARARGGFYETQYF. In DNA form, the CDR3 reads TGCAGTGCTAGAGCTCGTGGGGGGTTCTACGAGACCCAGTACTTC.

The chain is built from TRBV13 and TRBJ2-5; maybe TRBD2 (5 bases). V lost 5 bases and J lost 4, with 14 bases in between. The CDR3 consists of 14 residues. Germline CDR1 reads PRHDT; CDR2 reads FYEKMQ (reference sequence). This CDR3 reads CASSTVGKGETQYF. In DNA form, the CDR3 reads TGTGCCAGCAGCACCGTCGGGAAGGGAGAGACCCAGTACTTC.

The chain joins TRBV10-3 to TRBJ2-2; D unresolved. V was clipped by 3 bases and J by 4 bases, with 15 bases between them. The CDR3 has 16 amino acids. CDR1 ENHRY and CDR2 SYGVKD come from the germline V gene. DNA of the CDR3: TGTGCCATCAGTGACCCGTCGGCGGCACGCACCGGGGAGCTGTTTTTT. Translated, it gives CAISDPSAARTGELFF.

The chain uses TRBV30 and TRBJ2-1; TRBD2 agrees at 10 bases. The CDR3 spans 15 residues. CDR1 is GTSNPN and CDR2 is SVGIG in the germline V gene (reference sequence). V was clipped by 0 bases and J by 14 bases; unmatched bases: 13. CDR3 nucleotide sequence: TGTGCCTGGAGTGTACGGCCTAGCGGGAGTGGGGTAGAGTTCTTC. Encoded protein: CAWSVRPSGSGVEFF.

On this clonotype itself: One end of the junction varies from germline; a read error may be responsible. V and J are TRBV25-1 and TRBJ1-1; unclear D gene. In germline, CDR1 is MGHDK, CDR2 SYGVNS. This CDR3 region has 13 residues. The CDR3 loop is CASRRSQDGYYIF. As DNA, the CDR3 is TGTGCCAGCAGGCGGTCCCAAGACGGATATTATATCTTT.

The chain couples TRBV30 to TRBJ2-2; 10 bases align to TRBD1. V was clipped by 5 bases and J by 2 bases; unmatched bases: 2. Germline CDR1 is GTSNPN and CDR2 is SVGIG (reference sequence). The CDR3 contains 14 residues. The CDR3 DNA reads as TGTGCCTGGCGACAGGGGGCCAACACCGGGGAGCTGTTTTTT. Protein sequence: CAWRQGANTGELFF.

This clonotype appeared a single time. Germline is not matched at one junction end, which may reflect a read error. The gene calls are TRBV10-3 and TRBJ2-5; possibly TRBD1 for D (5 bases). The CDR3 runs to 13 residues. Per germline, CDR1 ENHRY and CDR2 SYGVKD. This CDR3 reads CATSSGRQETQYF. The CDR3 DNA is TGTGCCACCAGTTCAGGGCGTCAAGAGACCCAGTACTTC.

The V gene is TRBV29-1, the J gene TRBJ1-1; D is undetermined. There are 12 residues in the CDR3. Germline V gives CDR1 SQVTM, CDR2 ANQGSEA. V was clipped by 7 bases and J by 1 base, with 10 bases between them. The CDR3 protein is CSALERNTEAFF. The CDR3 region has the DNA TGCAGCGCTCTGGAAAGGAACACTGAAGCTTTCTTT.

This chain joins TRBV5-1 and TRBJ2-5; TRBD1 might be the D (6 bases). This CDR3 has 14 residues. V lost 4 bases and J lost 2, with 12 bases in between. CDR1 and CDR2 (germline): SGHRS, YFSETQ. CDR3 sequence reads: CASSPGQIQETQYF. DNA of the CDR3: TGCGCCAGCAGCCCTGGACAGATTCAAGAGACCCAGTACTTC.

The chain combines TRBV5-6 with TRBJ2-2; D is possibly TRBD1 (6 bases). Germline V gives CDR1 SGHDT, CDR2 YYEEEE. The CDR3 loop spans 15 amino acids. Trimming shortened V by 7 bases and J by 4 bases, and 17 bases separated the two germline ends. CDR3 DNA sequence: TGTGCCAGCGGGGGACAAGTCCGTGGCACCGGGGAGCTGTTTTTT. This encodes CASGGQVRGTGELFF.

This rearrangement joins TRBV24-1 to TRBJ2-1, with D maybe TRBD1 (5 bases). The V and J ends lost 9 bases and 6 bases respectively, with 14 bases between them. Germline V gives CDR1 KGHDR, CDR2 SFDVKD. The CDR3 has 13 amino acids. The CDR3 DNA is TGTGCCACCGCCTCACTGGGGCCCAATGAGCAGTTCTTC. This sequence encodes CATASLGPNEQFF.

This clonotype was seen just once. The chain recombines TRBV30 with TRBJ1-3; tentative D call: TRBD1 (6 bases). The germline V and J ends were trimmed by 3 bases and 0 bases, with 12 bases remaining between them. Per germline, CDR1 GTSNPN and CDR2 SVGIG (reference sequence). This CDR3 is built from 15 residues. The CDR3 nucleotides are TGTGCCTGGAGCCACAGGGACTTCTCTGGAAACACCATATATTTT. Its translation is CAWSHRDFSGNTIYF.

This chain connects TRBV2 to TRBJ2-7; a weak D match, TRBD2 (5 bases). Germline loops: CDR1 SNHLY, CDR2 FYNNEI. The CDR3 has 13 amino acids. With 7 bases removed from V and 3 bases from J, the gap between germline ends came to 13 bases. The CDR3 sequence is CASKPAEDYEQYF. CDR3 bases: TGTGCCAGCAAACCAGCGGAGGACTACGAGCAGTACTTC.

In this sample, this clonotype turned up a few times. The chain uses TRBV7-2 and TRBJ2-2; D gene ambiguous. V lost 2 bases and J lost 0, with 4 bases in between. The CDR3 length is 14 residues. Per the germline V gene, CDR1 is SGHTA and CDR2 is FQGNSA. CDR3 loop: CASSLRANTGELFF. The CDR3 DNA reads as TGTGCCAGCAGCTTAAGGGCGAACACCGGGGAGCTGTTTTTT.

V gene TRBV30 combines with J gene TRBJ1-5, with D perhaps TRBD1 (5 bases). Germline loops: CDR1 GTSNPN, CDR2 SVGIG (reference sequence). The V and J ends lost 1 base and 4 bases respectively, with 17 bases between them. The CDR3 totals 16 residues. As DNA, the CDR3 is TGTGCCTGGAGTGCCGTAAACCAGGGAACTAATCAGCCCCAGCATTTT. It encodes CAWSAVNQGTNQPQHF. Supplemented by reference TRBV30 and TRBJ1-5, the full variable domain reads SQTIHQWPATLVQPVGSPLSLECTVEGTSNPNLYWYRQAAGRGLQLLFYSVGIGQISSEVPQNLSASRPQDRQFILSSKKLLLSDSGFYLCAWSAVNQGTNQPQHFGDGTRLSIL.

For the CDR3, the DNA is TGTGCCAGCACCCTAAAGCGTCTAGCGGACACAGATACGCAGTATTTT. Its translation is CASTLKRLADTDTQYF. The chain couples TRBV2 to TRBJ2-3; 7 bases fit TRBD2. J was trimmed by 2 bases and V by 7 bases; bases with no gene match: 12. This CDR3 is 16 amino acids long. Germline V gene data show CDR1 as SNHLY and CDR2 as FYNNEI.